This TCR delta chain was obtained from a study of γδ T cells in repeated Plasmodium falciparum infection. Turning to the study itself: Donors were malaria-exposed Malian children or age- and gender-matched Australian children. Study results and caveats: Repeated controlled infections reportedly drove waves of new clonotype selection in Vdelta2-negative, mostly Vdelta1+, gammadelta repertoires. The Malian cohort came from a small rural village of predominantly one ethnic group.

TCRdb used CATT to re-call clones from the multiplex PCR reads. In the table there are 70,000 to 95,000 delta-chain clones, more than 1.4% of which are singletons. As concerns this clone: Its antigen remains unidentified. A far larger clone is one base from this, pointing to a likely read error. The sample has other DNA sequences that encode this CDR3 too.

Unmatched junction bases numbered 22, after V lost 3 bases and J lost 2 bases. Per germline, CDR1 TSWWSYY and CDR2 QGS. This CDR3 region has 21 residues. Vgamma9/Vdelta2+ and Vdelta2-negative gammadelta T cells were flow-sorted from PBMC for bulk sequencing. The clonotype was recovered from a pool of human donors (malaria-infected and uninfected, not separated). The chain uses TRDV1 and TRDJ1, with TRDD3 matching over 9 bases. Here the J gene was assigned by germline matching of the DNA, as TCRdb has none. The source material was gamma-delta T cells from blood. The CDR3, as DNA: TGTGCTCTTGGGGATGGCCTTCTTACACAGCAAACTGGGGGAGTTACCGATAAACTCATCTTT. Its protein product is CALGDGLLTQQTGGVTDKLIF.